These T cell receptor beta chains were read from a single sample in a study of shared clonotypes between healthy human individuals. Libraries were prepared by immunoSEQ multiplex PCR; TCRdb keeps only in-frame clonotypes and omits some of them. The data contain under 1,900,000 clones, around 98.5% of them singletons. Sequenced material: naive CD4+ T cells sorted from blood. These receptors were collected from a man aged 25-45 years in good health. The CDR3 runs from the conserved cysteine through the conserved F or W. D genes are given only for firm matches.

j_call v_call d_call cdr3_length cdr3_aa
TRBJ2-7 TRBV4-1 TRBD1 15 CASSQEGGRVYEQYF
TRBJ2-2 TRBV7-2 - 16 CASSLMRIKNTGELFF
TRBJ2-1 TRBV14 TRBD2 14 CASSPGLDYNEQFF
TRBJ2-2 TRBV7-9 - 13 CASSPTSTGELFF
TRBJ1-1 TRBV7-9 - 14 CASSLGGGSTEAFF
TRBJ1-2 TRBV7-3 - 15 CASTLVPDSSYGYTF
TRBJ1-5 TRBV6-5 - 15 CASSYAWDSNQPQHF
TRBJ2-5 TRBV6-5 TRBD2 15 CASSLAGGGQETQYF
TRBJ2-1 TRBV2 - 16 CASSELRGISYNEQFF
TRBJ2-3 TRBV5-4 - 12 CASSLDSDTQYF
TRBJ2-1 TRBV19 TRBD2 16 CASSMRSGSFHNEQFF
TRBJ1-1 TRBV7-3 - 13 CASSLGRNTEAFF
TRBJ2-3 TRBV5-1 - 16 CASSLGGRISTDTQYF
TRBJ2-2 TRBV28 - 14 CASTEGGAVGELFF
TRBJ2-3 TRBV10-3 - 14 CATLPSGGTDTQYF
TRBJ2-1 TRBV7-9 - 16 CASRSTGGLSYNEQFF
TRBJ2-3 TRBV5-1 - 16 CASSSGTDTSTDTQYF
TRBJ2-7 TRBV2 - 14 CASSERGNAARKYF
TRBJ1-5 TRBV29-1 - 12 CSVGQGNQPQHF
TRBJ2-1 TRBV9 - 15 CASSVGFFSYNEQFF
TRBJ2-7 TRBV27 TRBD1 15 CASCPNRGRPYEQYF
TRBJ2-7 TRBV18 TRBD1 15 CASSPLPRQGYEQYF
TRBJ2-1 TRBV5-6 - 12 CASSFRLNEQFF
TRBJ1-3 TRBV10-1 - 18 CASRTPRVLVSSGNTIYF
TRBJ2-7 TRBV9 TRBD1 13 CASSVGGTGVLFF
TRBJ2-7 TRBV5-1 - 14 CASSLGKTGYEQYF
TRBJ2-5 TRBV10-3 TRBD1 14 CAISDRTGVETQYF
TRBJ1-1 TRBV4-1 - 14 CASSQRLPDTEAFF
TRBJ2-3 TRBV28 - 15 CASSQGRGVTDTQYF
TRBJ2-3 TRBV5-1 TRBD2 16 CASSLRTSGVTDTQYF
TRBJ1-1 TRBV7-9 - 11 CASSLFTEAFF
TRBJ2-1 TRBV7-9 - 14 CASSLGSSRHEQFF
TRBJ1-2 TRBV9 TRBD1 17 CASSVAAEGGGAGGYTF
TRBJ2-2 TRBV4-3 TRBD1 16 CASSQVRQGGTGELFF
TRBJ2-5 TRBV18 - 14 CASSQVVVQETQYF
TRBJ2-3 TRBV11-2 - 15 CASTPLATLGDTQYF